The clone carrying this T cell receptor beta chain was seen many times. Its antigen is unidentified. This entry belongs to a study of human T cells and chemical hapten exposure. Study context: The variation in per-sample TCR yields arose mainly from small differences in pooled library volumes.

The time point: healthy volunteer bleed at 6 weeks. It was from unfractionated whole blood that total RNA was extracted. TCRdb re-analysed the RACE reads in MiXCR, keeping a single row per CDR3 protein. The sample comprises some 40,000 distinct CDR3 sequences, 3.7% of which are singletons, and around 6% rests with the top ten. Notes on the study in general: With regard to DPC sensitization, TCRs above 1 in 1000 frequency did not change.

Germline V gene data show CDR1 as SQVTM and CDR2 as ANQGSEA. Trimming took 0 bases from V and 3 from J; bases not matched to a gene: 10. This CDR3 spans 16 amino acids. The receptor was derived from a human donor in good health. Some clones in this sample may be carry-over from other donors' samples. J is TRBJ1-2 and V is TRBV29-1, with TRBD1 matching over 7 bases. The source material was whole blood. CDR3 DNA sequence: TGCAGCGTTGAAGATCGGTCTAGGGGACAGTACTATGGCTACACCTTC. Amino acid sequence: CSVEDRSRGQYYGYTF.